This TCR beta chain was retrieved from a study of cytomegalovirus exposure and HLA in healthy donors. Study as a whole: Earlier, 200 million or so T cells were analyzed, and 117 million unique TCR beta sequences were found among them. Regarding the study as a whole: Specific recognition of CMV antigens was confirmed in vitro for a few chains (all CMV-associated). Data from an earlier analysis indicated that most TCR beta V segments were productive either about 87% or about 30% of the time.

About this clone itself: Its antigen is not known.

The PCR had 60 Vbeta and 13 Jbeta primers. Repertoires were generated with immunoSEQ multiplex PCR, while TCRdb's copy carries only in-frame clones and drops some. In the table there are about 180,000 clones, roughly four fifths of which are singletons. Looked up from germline, CDR1 is SGDLS and CDR2 is YYNGEE. V gave up 0 bases and J gave up 0 bases, with 7 bases separating them. CDR3 size: 15 residues. The sequenced material came from PBMCs. This chain joins TRBV9 and TRBJ1-3, with D unresolved. The receptor comes from a male donor in good health and CMV-seronegative. The CDR3 DNA follows: TGTGCCAGCAGCGTAGACCTGAGCTCTGGAAACACCATATATTTT. Translation gives CASSVDLSSGNTIYF.